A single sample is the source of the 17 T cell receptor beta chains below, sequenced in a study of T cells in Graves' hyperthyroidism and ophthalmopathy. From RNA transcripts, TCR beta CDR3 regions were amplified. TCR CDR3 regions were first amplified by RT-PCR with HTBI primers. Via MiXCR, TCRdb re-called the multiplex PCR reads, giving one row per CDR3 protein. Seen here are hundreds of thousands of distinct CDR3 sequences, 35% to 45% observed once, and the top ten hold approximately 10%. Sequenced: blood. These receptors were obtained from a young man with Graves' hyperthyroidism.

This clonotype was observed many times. As DNA, the CDR3 is TGTGCCAGCAGGAGTAGTCAGGCGAACACTGAAGCTTTCTTT. Encoded protein: CASRSSQANTEAFF. This sequence joins TRBV2 and TRBJ1-1, with D uncertain. CDR1 SNHLY and CDR2 FYNNEI come from the germline V gene. The CDR3 is 14 amino acids. V lost 6 bases to trimming and J lost 1 base, with 12 bases between them.

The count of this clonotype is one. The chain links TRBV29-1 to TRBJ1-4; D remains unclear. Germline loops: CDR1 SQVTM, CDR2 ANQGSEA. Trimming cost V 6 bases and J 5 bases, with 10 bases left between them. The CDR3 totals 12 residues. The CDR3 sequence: CSVTGKNEKLFF. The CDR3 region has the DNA TGCAGCGTGACGGGGAAGAATGAAAAACTGTTTTTT.

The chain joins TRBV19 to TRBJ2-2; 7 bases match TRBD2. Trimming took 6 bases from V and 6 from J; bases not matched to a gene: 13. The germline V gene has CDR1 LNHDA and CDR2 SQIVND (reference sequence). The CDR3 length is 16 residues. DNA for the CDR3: TGTGCCAGTAGAAAATCTAGCGGAAGAAGCTCCGGGGAGCTGTTTTTT. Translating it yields CASRKSSGRSSGELFF.

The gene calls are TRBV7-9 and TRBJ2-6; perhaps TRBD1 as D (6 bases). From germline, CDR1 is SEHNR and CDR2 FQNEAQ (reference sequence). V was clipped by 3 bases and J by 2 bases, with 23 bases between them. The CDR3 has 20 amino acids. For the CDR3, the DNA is TGTGCCAGCAGCTTTAGGAAGCCCAGGGGCACGGGCCCTGGGGCCAACGTCCTGACTTTC. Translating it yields CASSFRKPRGTGPGANVLTF.

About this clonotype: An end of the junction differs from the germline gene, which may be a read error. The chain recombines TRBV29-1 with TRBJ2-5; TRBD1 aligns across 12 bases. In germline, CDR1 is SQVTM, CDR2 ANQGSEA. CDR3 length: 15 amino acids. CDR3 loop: CASRGGTGGKETQYF. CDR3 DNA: TGTGCCAGCAGAGGGGGGACAGGGGGCAAAGAGACCCAGTACTTC.

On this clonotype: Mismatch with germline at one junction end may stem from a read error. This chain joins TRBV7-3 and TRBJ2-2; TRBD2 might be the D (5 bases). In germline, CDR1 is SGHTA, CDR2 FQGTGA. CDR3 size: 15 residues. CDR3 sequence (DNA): TGCGCCAGCAGCCCCACTAGACCTAACACCGGGGAGCTGTTTTTT. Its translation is CASSPTRPNTGELFF.

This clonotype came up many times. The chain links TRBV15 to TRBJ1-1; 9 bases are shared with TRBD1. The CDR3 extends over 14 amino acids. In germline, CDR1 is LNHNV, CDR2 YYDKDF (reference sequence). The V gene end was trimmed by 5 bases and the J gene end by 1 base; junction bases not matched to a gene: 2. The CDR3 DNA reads TGTGCCACCAGCCACAGGGGGCCGAACACTGAAGCTTTCTTT. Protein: CATSHRGPNTEAFF. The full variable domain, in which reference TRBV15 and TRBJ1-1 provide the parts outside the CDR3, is DAMVIQNPRYQVTQFGKPVTLSCSQTLNHNVMYWYQQKSSQAPKLLFHYYDKDFNNEADTPDNFQSRRPNTSFCFLDIRSPGLGDTAMYLCATSHRGPNTEAFFGQGTRLTVV.

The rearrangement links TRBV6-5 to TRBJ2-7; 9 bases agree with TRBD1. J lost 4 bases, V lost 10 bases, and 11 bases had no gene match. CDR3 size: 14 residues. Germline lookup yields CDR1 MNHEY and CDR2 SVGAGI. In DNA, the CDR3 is TGTGCCACCAAGTTAACAGGGGGCGGATACGAGCAGTACTTC. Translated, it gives CATKLTGGGYEQYF.

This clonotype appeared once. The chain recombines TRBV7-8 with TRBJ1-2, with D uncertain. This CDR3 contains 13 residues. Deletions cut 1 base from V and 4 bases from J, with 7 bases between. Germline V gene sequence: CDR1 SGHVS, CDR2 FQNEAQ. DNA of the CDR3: TGTGCCAGCAGCTTAGGGCCTTTCTATGGCTACACCTTC. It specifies CASSLGPFYGYTF.

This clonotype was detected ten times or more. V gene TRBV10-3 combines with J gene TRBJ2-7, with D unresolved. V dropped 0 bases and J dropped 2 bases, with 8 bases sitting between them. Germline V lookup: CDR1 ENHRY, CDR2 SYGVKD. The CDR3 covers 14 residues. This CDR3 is CAISESERPYEQYF. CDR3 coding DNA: TGTGCCATCAGTGAGTCGGAAAGACCCTACGAGCAGTACTTC.

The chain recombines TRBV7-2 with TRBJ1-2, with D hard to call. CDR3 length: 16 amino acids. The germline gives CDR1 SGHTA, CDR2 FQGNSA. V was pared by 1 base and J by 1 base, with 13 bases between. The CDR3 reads CASSLGRSLGNYGYTF. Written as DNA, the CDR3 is TGTGCCAGCAGCTTAGGGCGGAGTCTGGGTAACTATGGCTACACCTTC.

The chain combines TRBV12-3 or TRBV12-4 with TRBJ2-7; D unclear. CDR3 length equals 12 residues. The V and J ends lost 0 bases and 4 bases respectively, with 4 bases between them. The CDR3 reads CASSLAKYEQYF. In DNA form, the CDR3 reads TGTGCCAGCAGTTTAGCCAAGTACGAGCAGTACTTC.

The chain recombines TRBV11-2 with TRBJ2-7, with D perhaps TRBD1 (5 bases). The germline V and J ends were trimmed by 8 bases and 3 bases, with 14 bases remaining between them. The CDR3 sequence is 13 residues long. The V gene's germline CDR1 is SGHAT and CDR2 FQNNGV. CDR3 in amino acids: CASGDKGFYEQYF. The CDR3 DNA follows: TGTGCCAGCGGGGATAAGGGGTTCTACGAGCAGTACTTC.

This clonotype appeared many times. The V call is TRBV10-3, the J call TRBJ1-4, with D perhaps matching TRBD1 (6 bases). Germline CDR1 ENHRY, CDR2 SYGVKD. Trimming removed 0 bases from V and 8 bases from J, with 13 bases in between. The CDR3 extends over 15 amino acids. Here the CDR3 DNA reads TGTGCCATCAGTGAGTCGGGCCTCAGGGGAGAAAAACTGTTTTTT. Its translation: CAISESGLRGEKLFF.

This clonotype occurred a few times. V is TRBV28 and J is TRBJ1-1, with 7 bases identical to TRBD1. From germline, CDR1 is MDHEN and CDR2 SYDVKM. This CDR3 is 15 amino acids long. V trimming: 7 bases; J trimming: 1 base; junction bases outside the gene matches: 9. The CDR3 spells CASTLTDRQNTEAFF. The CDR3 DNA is TGTGCCAGCACCTTAACGGACAGGCAGAACACTGAAGCTTTCTTT. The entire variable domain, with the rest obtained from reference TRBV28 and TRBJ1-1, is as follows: DVKVTQSSRYLVKRTGEKVFLECVQDMDHENMFWYRQDPGLGLRLIYFSYDVKMKEKGDIPEGYSVSREKKERFSLILESASTNQTSMYLCASTLTDRQNTEAFFGQGTRLTVV.

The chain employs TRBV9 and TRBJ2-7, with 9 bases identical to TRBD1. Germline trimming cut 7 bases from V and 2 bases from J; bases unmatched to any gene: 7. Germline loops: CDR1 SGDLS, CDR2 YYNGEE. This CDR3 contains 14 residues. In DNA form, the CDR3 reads TGTGCCAGCGGCCCGGGACAGGGTACCTACGAGCAGTACTTC. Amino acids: CASGPGQGTYEQYF.

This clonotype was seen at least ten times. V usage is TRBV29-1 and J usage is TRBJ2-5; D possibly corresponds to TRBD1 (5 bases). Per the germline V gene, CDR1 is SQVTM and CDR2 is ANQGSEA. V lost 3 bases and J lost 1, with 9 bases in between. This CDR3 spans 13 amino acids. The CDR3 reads CSVDGASQETQYF. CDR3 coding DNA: TGCAGCGTTGATGGGGCAAGCCAAGAGACCCAGTACTTC.